The clone carrying this T cell receptor beta chain was seen many times. The CDR3 is 14 amino acids. Between the trimmed V and J ends, which lost 1 base and 7 bases, there was a span of 11 bases. CDR1 and CDR2 (germline): MGHDK, SYGVNS. Via MiXCR, TCRdb re-called the PCR reads, giving one row per CDR3 protein. The data contain more than 550,000 distinct CDR3 sequences, approximately 24% of them singletons. These data belong to a study of molecular identifiers for immune sequencing clone quantification. The sequence was collected from a human donor in good health. Some libraries in this study had Jurkat cell RNA spiked in. Sequencing input: naive CD8+ T cells from blood, with Jurkat cell RNA spiked in. Documented subset: FACS-sorted CD8+CD4-CCR7+CD45RA+ naive T cells. The rearrangement uses TRBV25-1 and TRBJ2-1; D unclear. Written as DNA, the CDR3 is TGTGCCAGCAGTGAATTCGGTAGGGCTAATGAGCAGTTCTTC. Translated, it gives CASSEFGRANEQFF.